The 30 T cell receptor beta chains listed next were all sequenced from one sample in a study of human T cells and chemical hapten exposure (dated by TCRdb to the early 2020s). The method was RACE. Data came from a NextSeq 500. TCRdb took the public reads, trimmed them with fastp at Q25, ran MiXCR for clone calling and kept in-frame beta chains. Each CDR3 protein gets just one entry, which takes the most common genes and DNA from the rows behind it. Counted in this sample were some 78,000 distinct CDR3 sequences; about 9% of them appeared once. The ten largest make up less than 2% of the sample. Explained via the paper, the time point label denotes: healthy volunteer bleed at 6 weeks. Total RNA was isolated from unfractionated whole blood collected in Tempus Blood RNA tubes. Sequenced sample: whole blood. The receptors here all came from a male donor in good health. Some clones in this sample may be carry-over from other donors' samples.

This clonotype has at least ten counts. The CDR3 nucleotides read TGTGCCAGCAGCCCGGGACTAGCGGGGTACAATGAGCAGTTCTTC. As protein: CASSPGLAGYNEQFF. The chain combines TRBV7-7 with TRBJ2-1, with TRBD2 matching over 13 bases. CDR3 length: 15 amino acids. With 5 bases clipped from V and 4 bases from J, the junction kept 2 bases outside the gene matches. Germline V lookup: CDR1 SSHAT, CDR2 FNYEAQ (reference sequence).

This clonotype turned up a few times. V and J are TRBV29-1 and TRBJ2-1, with 13 bases that match TRBD2. This CDR3 has 19 amino acids. The J segment lost 0 bases and the V segment lost 3 bases, leaving 11 bases of the junction unmatched. Germline CDR1 is SQVTM and CDR2 is ANQGSEA. DNA of the CDR3: TGCAGCGTTGATATGGGACTAGCGGGGACCAAAAGCTCCTACAATGAGCAGTTCTTC. Translating gives CSVDMGLAGTKSSYNEQFF.

V and J are TRBV6-5 and TRBJ2-4; D is undetermined. The CDR3 extends over 14 amino acids. Germline assignment: CDR1 MNHEY and CDR2 SVGAGI. Deletions cut 2 bases from V and 8 bases from J, with 13 bases between. The CDR3, as DNA: TGTGCCAGCAGTTACGGGCAAAGGACGGACATTCAGTACTTC. Its protein is CASSYGQRTDIQYF.

At least ten counts were recorded for this clonotype. J is TRBJ2-1 and V is TRBV27, with TRBD2 matching over 7 bases. V gave up 7 bases and J gave up 4 bases; unmatched junction bases: 4. The length of the CDR3 is 13 residues. The germline V gene has CDR1 MNHEY and CDR2 SMNVEV (reference sequence). CDR3 amino acids: CASKIGGYNEQFF. The CDR3 DNA follows: TGTGCCAGCAAGATCGGGGGGTACAATGAGCAGTTCTTC.

The chain couples TRBV6-2 or TRBV6-3 to TRBJ1-2, with TRBD1 matching over 7 bases. Trimming at V came to 2 bases and at J to 0 bases, leaving 3 bases not matched to a gene. This CDR3 has 15 residues. CDR1 and CDR2 from the germline V gene are MNHEY and SVGEGT. For the CDR3, the DNA is TGTGCCAGCAGTTACGGGACAGACGCTAACTATGGCTACACCTTC. Residues: CASSYGTDANYGYTF.

Many counts were recorded for this clonotype. This chain joins TRBV20-1 and TRBJ2-7; 7 nucleotides agree with TRBD2. Germline CDR1 DFQATT, CDR2 SNEGSKA (reference sequence). This CDR3 comprises 15 residues. The V segment lost 5 bases and the J segment 0 bases; nucleotides outside the gene matches: 10. CDR3 bases: TGCAGTGCTGTCCGACTAGCCGCGAGCTCCTACGAGCAGTACTTC. It is translated as CSAVRLAASSYEQYF.

This clonotype has a count of ten or more. The chain employs TRBV12-3 or TRBV12-4 and TRBJ2-1; TRBD2 agrees at 9 bases. V shed 6 bases and J 9 bases; nucleotides not matched to a gene: 3. This CDR3 has 12 residues. The CDR3 DNA reads as TGTGCCAGCAGCACACTAGCGGGTGAGCAGTTCTTC. This sequence encodes CASSTLAGEQFF.

This clonotype was seen at least ten times. The CDR3 region is CASSQDTVGSPLHF. The CDR3 nucleotides read TGCGCCAGCAGCCAAGATACGGTGGGGTCACCCCTCCACTTT. J is TRBJ1-6 and V is TRBV4-1; D not resolved. This CDR3 has 14 residues. Trimming left V 0 bases short and J 10 bases short, with 10 bases between. CDR1 is MGHRA and CDR2 is YSYEKL in the germline V gene.

In its sample, this clonotype was seen a few times. The chain recombines TRBV28 with TRBJ2-5; 9 positions match TRBD1. Germline trimming cut 2 bases from V and 2 bases from J; bases unmatched to any gene: 6. Germline CDR1 reads MDHEN; CDR2 reads SYDVKM. The CDR3 covers 16 residues. The CDR3 here is CASSLLGQGLQETQYF. Here the CDR3 DNA reads TGTGCCAGCAGTTTACTGGGACAGGGCTTGCAAGAGACCCAGTACTTC. Supplemented by reference TRBV28 and TRBJ2-5, the full variable domain reads DVKVTQSSRYLVKRTGEKVFLECVQDMDHENMFWYRQDPGLGLRLIYFSYDVKMKEKGDIPEGYSVSREKKERFSLILESASTNQTSMYLCASSLLGQGLQETQYFGPGTRLLVL.

The CDR3 DNA sequence: TGTGCCAGCAGCTTTGAGCTTGAGCAGTTCTTC. Its translation is CASSFELEQFF. This sequence joins TRBV7-2 and TRBJ2-1; no clear D. CDR3 length: 11 amino acids. The V gene lost 3 bases and the J gene lost 9 bases, with 6 bases spanning the gap. The germline CDR1 and CDR2 sequences are SGHTA and FQGNSA.

As to this clonotype: A read error may explain this, as a much larger clone is one base away. The chain combines TRBV3-1 with TRBJ2-3, with 13 positions matching TRBD2. Germline V CDR1 and CDR2: LGHDT, YNNKEL (reference sequence). The CDR3 contains 17 residues. CDR3 nucleotides: TGTGCCAGCAGCCCGTCGGGACTAGCGGGAAGCACAGGTACGCAGTATTTT. It encodes CASSPSGLAGSTGTQYF.

This clonotype has a single count. The V gene is TRBV6-5, the J gene TRBJ1-6, with TRBD1 identical over 9 bases. Per germline, CDR1 MNHEY and CDR2 SVGAGI. Unmatched junction bases numbered 6, after V lost 8 bases and J lost 10 bases. The CDR3 sequence is 13 residues long. The DNA of the CDR3 is TGTGCCAGCTACAGGGGGCAGGGATCACCCCTCCACTTT. Amino acids: CASYRGQGSPLHF.

The gene calls are TRBV10-3 and TRBJ2-2; 9 nucleotides agree with TRBD1. CDR1 and CDR2 from the germline V gene are ENHRY and SYGVKD. The CDR3 covers 13 residues. Trimming cost V 6 bases and J 6 bases; bases outside gene matches: 2. CDR3 residues: CAIRRTGAGELFF. CDR3 sequence (DNA): TGTGCCATCAGGAGGACAGGGGCCGGGGAGCTGTTTTTT.

This clonotype has at least ten counts. This sequence joins TRBV5-4 and TRBJ2-4; TRBD1 matches 7 bases. Germline lookup yields CDR1 SGHNT and CDR2 YYREEE (reference sequence). This CDR3 is 16 amino acids long. J lost 0 bases, V lost 3 bases, and 6 bases had no gene match. The CDR3 sequence is CASSSGDSIAKNIQYF. CDR3 in DNA: TGTGCCAGCAGCTCAGGGGACAGTATAGCCAAAAACATTCAGTACTTC.

The chain links TRBV5-1 to TRBJ1-1; the match to TRBD1 covers 7 bases. Trimming at V came to 3 bases and at J to 6 bases, leaving 11 bases not matched to a gene. CDR1 is SGHRS and CDR2 is YFSETQ in the germline V gene. This CDR3 region has 15 residues. CDR3 DNA sequence: TGCGCCAGCAGCTCCGACAGGGCGGGGAGGGCTGAAGCTTTCTTT. Residues: CASSSDRAGRAEAFF.

This clonotype was observed a handful of times. V usage is TRBV6-2 or TRBV6-3 and J usage is TRBJ1-6; tentatively, D is TRBD1 (5 bases). This CDR3 is built from 16 residues. V shed 6 bases and J shed 3 bases, with 15 bases lying between them. The V gene's germline CDR1 is MNHEY and CDR2 SVGEGT. The CDR3 nucleotides read TGTGCCAGCAGCCGCCGGGACTCGGGCTATAATTCACCCCTCCACTTT. It encodes CASSRRDSGYNSPLHF.

There are a few counts of this clonotype. J is TRBJ1-1 and V is TRBV5-4, with D possibly TRBD1 on 5 matching bases. V lost 10 bases and J 0 bases, leaving 16 bases between the germline ends. This CDR3 spans 14 amino acids. The germline V gene encodes CDR1 SGHNT and CDR2 YYREEE (reference sequence). The CDR3 DNA reads as TGTGCCGCCGGGGACGGACCACTGAACACTGAAGCTTTCTTT. Translating gives CAAGDGPLNTEAFF.

This clonotype was seen ten or more times. The V and J genes are TRBV3-1 and TRBJ1-4, with no clear D. Germline values: CDR1 LGHDT, CDR2 YNNKEL (reference sequence). CDR3 size: 15 residues. V dropped 0 bases and J dropped 4 bases, with 9 bases sitting between them. Here the CDR3 DNA reads TGTGCCAGCAGCCAAGATTCTGTTGGTAATGAAAAACTGTTTTTT. It is translated as CASSQDSVGNEKLFF.

The chain couples TRBV20-1 to TRBJ2-7, with D hard to call. Trimming left V 3 bases short and J 0 bases short, with 15 bases between. CDR3 length equals 15 residues. Germline V CDR1 and CDR2: DFQATT, SNEGSKA (reference sequence). CDR3 bases: TGCAGTGCTAGGGACCGGGCAGCCCGCTCCTACGAGCAGTACTTC. It specifies CSARDRAARSYEQYF.

This clonotype has more than one count but fewer than ten. The V and J genes are TRBV11-2 and TRBJ2-7, with TRBD1 matching over 9 bases. V dropped 5 bases and J dropped 1; count of bases not matched to a gene: 6. Germline CDR1 SGHAT, CDR2 FQNNGV. The CDR3 contains 15 residues. The CDR3 nucleotides are TGTGCCAGCAGCCTTCCCGGGACAGGGTCCTACGAGCAGTACTTC. This sequence encodes CASSLPGTGSYEQYF.

The chain carries TRBV5-1 and TRBJ2-1; D gene uncertain. Germline V gene sequence: CDR1 SGHRS, CDR2 YFSETQ. V lost 1 base, J lost 6 bases, and 14 bases lay in between. This CDR3 spans 15 amino acids. The CDR3 region is CASSLSLMTGNEQFF. In DNA form, the CDR3 reads TGCGCCAGCAGCTTGTCCCTTATGACCGGCAATGAGCAGTTCTTC.

This clonotype was seen repeatedly, ten times or more. CDR3 loop: CASSLETSGSQGEQYF. The CDR3, as DNA: TGTGCCAGCAGCTTAGAAACTAGCGGGAGTCAGGGCGAGCAGTACTTC. This rearrangement joins TRBV7-9 to TRBJ2-7; TRBD2 agrees at 11 bases. Germline CDR1 and CDR2: SEHNR and FQNEAQ (reference sequence). Losses at the gene ends were 1 base for V and 6 bases for J; bases not matched to a gene: 8. The CDR3 contains 16 residues.

There are many counts of this clonotype. Here the CDR3 DNA reads TGTGCCAGCAAACGCCGGGACTTTGGCTACACCTTC. Translation gives CASKRRDFGYTF. The gene calls are TRBV12-3 or TRBV12-4 and TRBJ1-2; TRBD1 is a possible D gene (5 bases). This CDR3 is 12 amino acids long. Trimming pared 7 bases from V and 7 bases from J, leaving 13 bases between.

This clonotype has ten or more counts. The chain is built from TRBV20-1 and TRBJ2-3; TRBD2 might be the D (6 bases). Germline-derived CDR1 and CDR2 are DFQATT and SNEGSKA (reference sequence). This CDR3 is built from 13 residues. Trimming removed 3 bases at V and 4 bases at J, with 11 bases between. CDR3 DNA sequence: TGCAGTGCTAGGGCGGGATCCGCAGATACGCAGTATTTT. Protein sequence: CSARAGSADTQYF.

V and J are TRBV19 and TRBJ1-2; D possibly corresponds to TRBD1 (6 bases). CDR3 length equals 12 residues. The V gene lost 8 bases and the J gene lost 7 bases, with 14 bases spanning the gap. Germline values: CDR1 LNHDA, CDR2 SQIVND (reference sequence). In DNA form, the CDR3 reads TGTGCCAGTTTCACAGGGAGCAGTGGCTACACCTTC. Translating gives CASFTGSSGYTF.

The table lists this clonotype with many counts. The chain recombines TRBV7-6 with TRBJ2-6, with TRBD1 matching 8 bases. The CDR3 sequence is 16 residues long. Trimming removed 4 bases from V and 0 bases from J; junction bases left unmatched: 2. Germline V gives CDR1 SGHVS, CDR2 FNYEAQ. The CDR3 sequence: CASSSTGGSGANVLTF. The DNA for the CDR3 is TGTGCCAGCAGCTCCACAGGGGGCTCTGGGGCCAACGTCCTGACTTTC. The whole variable domain, filled in from reference TRBV7-6 and TRBJ2-6, reads GAGVSQSPRYKVTKRGQDVALRCDPISGHVSLYWYRQALGQGPEFLTYFNYEAQQDKSGLPNDRFSAERPEGSISTLTIQRTEQRDSAMYRCASSSTGGSGANVLTFGAGSRLTVL.

The chain links TRBV6-6 to TRBJ1-4; 8 nucleotides match TRBD1. CDR3 length: 12 amino acids. From germline, CDR1 is MNHNY and CDR2 SVGAGI (reference sequence). J was trimmed by 10 bases and V by 5 bases; bases with no gene match: 3. The CDR3 region is CASSPQGGKLFF. The CDR3 nucleotides are TGTGCCAGCAGTCCACAGGGGGGAAAACTGTTTTTT.

This clonotype was counted ten times or more. This chain links TRBV20-1 with TRBJ1-6; D gene uncertain. The CDR3 length is 15 residues. The germline CDR1 and CDR2 sequences are DFQATT and SNEGSKA (reference sequence). V was pared by 0 bases and J by 6 bases, with 12 bases between. CDR3 sequence (DNA): TGCAGTGCTAGAGAGAGTGTAACCCTTAATTCACCCCTCCACTTT. This codes for CSARESVTLNSPLHF.

This rearrangement joins TRBV4-3 to TRBJ2-1; no clear D. CDR1 is LGHNA, CDR2 YSLEER, per germline. Trimming left V 3 bases short and J 9 bases short, with 9 bases between. This CDR3 comprises 12 residues. CDR3 region: CASSQLKGEQFF. CDR3 nucleotides: TGCGCCAGCAGCCAGCTCAAGGGTGAGCAGTTCTTC.

This clonotype was seen many times. The J gene is TRBJ2-5, the V gene TRBV20-1, with 14 bases matching TRBD2. The V gene's germline CDR1 is DFQATT and CDR2 SNEGSKA (reference sequence). V lost 6 bases to trimming and J lost 5 bases; unmatched junction nucleotides: 5. The CDR3 covers 14 residues. The CDR3: CSARTSGGLETQYF. For the CDR3, the DNA is TGCAGTGCGAGGACTAGCGGGGGGCTGGAGACCCAGTACTTC.